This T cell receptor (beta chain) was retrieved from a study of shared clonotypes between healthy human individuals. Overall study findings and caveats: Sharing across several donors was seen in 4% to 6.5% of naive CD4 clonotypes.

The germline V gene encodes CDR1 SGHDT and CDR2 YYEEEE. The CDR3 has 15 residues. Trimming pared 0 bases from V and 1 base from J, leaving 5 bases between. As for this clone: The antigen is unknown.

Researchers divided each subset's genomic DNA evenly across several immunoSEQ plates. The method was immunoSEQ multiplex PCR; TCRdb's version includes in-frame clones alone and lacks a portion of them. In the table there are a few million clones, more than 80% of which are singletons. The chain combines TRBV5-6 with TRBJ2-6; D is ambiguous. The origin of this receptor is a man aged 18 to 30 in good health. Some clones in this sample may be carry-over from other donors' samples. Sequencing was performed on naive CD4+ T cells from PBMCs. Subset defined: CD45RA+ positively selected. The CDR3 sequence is CASSLVWSGANVLTF. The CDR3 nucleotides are TGTGCCAGCAGCTTGGTATGGTCTGGGGCCAACGTCCTGACTTTC.